This T cell receptor (beta chain) derives from a study of blood T cell repertoires in COVID-19. The assay was immunoSEQ multiplex PCR, and TCRdb's table has in-frame clones only and misses some. The table lists around 310,000 clones, around 90% of them singletons. The CDR3 is 12 residues long. Trimming removed 3 bases from V and 8 bases from J, with 7 bases in between. Germline lookup yields CDR1 SEHNR and CDR2 FQNEAQ (reference sequence). Sequencing was carried out using peripheral blood. The receptor was isolated from a woman in her twenties or thirties with COVID-19, enrolled during active disease. The chain links TRBV7-9 to TRBJ1-4; D ambiguous. The CDR3 DNA sequence: TGTGCCAGCAGCTTGAGGAAGGAAAAACTGTTTTTT. It translates to CASSLRKEKLFF.